This entry describes one T cell receptor (beta chain). Its specificity is not known. The data are from a study of blood T cells in healthy people across ages. A J-beta primer mix and a sample-barcoded 5' primer were used in a second PCR of about 6 to 12 cycles. TCRdb reanalysed the 5' RACE reads using MiXCR and keeps one entry per CDR3 protein. The sample has 1.5 million to 2 million distinct CDR3 sequences, less than 50% seen once. General study points: Naive and antigen-experienced cells were not separated, limiting conclusive comparison. Total diversity from one million sequenced T cells was likely underestimated.

The length of the CDR3 is 12 residues. Germline V CDR1 and CDR2: SQVTM, ANQGSEA. Sequencing input: blood. V gene TRBV29-1 combines with J gene TRBJ2-1; tentative D call: TRBD2 (6 bases). The last part of the DNA fits TRBJ2-7 better; the J call may be wrong. The clonotype comes from a woman aged 40 to 49 in good health. The CDR3 region has the DNA TGCAGCGTTGACGGACTAATCAATGAGCAGTACTTC. Translated: CSVDGLINEQYF.